This TCR beta chain comes out of a study of T-cell memory formation after mild COVID-19 (dated by TCRdb to about 2021). In terms of the full investigation: TCR sequence clusters from the two donors were found to be largely donor specific. Longitudinal TCRalpha and TCRbeta repertoire sequencing tracked T-cell clones expanding and contracting after mild COVID-19 in a couple of donors. Two young, previously healthy adult volunteers, one female and one male, were included in the cohort.

Data came from an Illumina NovaSeq 6000. TCRalpha and TCRbeta cDNA libraries were constructed by 5'RACE with constant-segment primers, with sample barcodes and unique molecular identifiers being introduced. RNA was extracted from every sample with Trizol reagent. Library amplification was performed in two PCR steps, and a second sample barcode and Illumina TruSeq adapters were introduced in the second step. Sequencing of libraries was performed on an Illumina NovaSeq with 2 x 150 bp paired-end reads. The authors' analysis ran thus. The reads were demultiplexed and collapsed into UMI-guided consensus sequences using migec v1.2.7. Using mixcr v2.1.11, UMI consensuses were aligned to TRA and TRB V and J templates and then assembled into clonotypes. A clonotype was counted as expanded or contracted only if both edgeR and NoisET called the change significant, with noise models trained on biological replicates. For edgeR calls, the cutoffs were a false discovery rate-adjusted p below 0.01 and a log2 fold-change threshold of 1. As an exploratory analysis of dynamics, max-normalized trajectories of the 1000 most abundant clonotypes were examined with PCA combined with hierarchical clustering. Separately sequenced CD4+ and CD8+ repertoires were used to assign the CD4 or CD8 phenotype of responding clones. The raw public data were reprocessed by TCRdb itself: fastp quality trimming at Q25, MiXCR clonotype calling, in-frame beta chains only. Every entry covers one CDR3 protein and lists the most common genes and DNA from its rows. The V and J calls follow TCRdb's processing rather than the paper's. A total of 350,000 to 450,000 distinct CDR3 sequences appear in this sample, 28% of them only once. The top ten hold 13% of the sample.

The CDR3 holds 13 amino acids from the cysteine to the phenylalanine. The only DNA kept is the CDR3, 39 bases in frame from the first base. The junction carries 7 bases between V and J, which are trimmed by 2 bases and 4 bases respectively. Broader findings and caveats from the paper: Whether the second-wave clones peaking on day 37 were SARS-CoV-2 specific was not confirmed. Contracting CD4+ clones appeared mostly in the CM and EM memory subsets, whereas CD8+ clones were enriched in EMRA. Only a couple of mild cases were covered in the study, and larger cohorts including severe cases with pre-infection samples were considered necessary. Clones that contracted from day 15 to 85 showed balanced CD4/CD8 phenotypes, whereas a second wave of clones that expanded from day 15 to 37 leaned towards CD4+. Some responding clones were detected in pre-infection memory, suggesting pre-existing cross-reactive memory T cells joined the SARS-CoV-2 response.

In regard to this clonotype: There is no known antigen for this receptor. Base qualities are missing; no much larger clone stands one base away.

PBMCs were isolated by Ficoll-Paque density gradient centrifugation. The clonotype comes from an adult woman who had mild COVID-19 (a few samples of this study predate the infection). The sample titles of this study are shuffled in the database, so cell type and time point are left out; the donor was told from shared clones. The sequenced sample was PBMCs or a T cell subset sorted from them (not recorded which). The chain employs TRBV12-3 or TRBV12-4 and TRBJ2-3, with no reliable assignment of the D segment. The DNA reads TGTGCCAGCAGTTTACGGCCCCCAGATACGCAGTATTTT. It is translated as CASSLRPPDTQYF.